The TCR beta chain under discussion was sequenced for a study of blood T cell repertoires in COVID-19 (dated by TCRdb to 2020 to 2022). Concerning the study at large: Samples from collaborators originated in the United States, Italy and Spain and spanned both the acute and convalescent phases of COVID-19. Subjects who had been exposed to COVID-19, were actively infected with it, or had recovered from it provided the deeply sampled blood TCRbeta repertoires that made up the dataset. Samples came from the ongoing ImmuneRACE study (first 160 participants) plus 1,254 subjects from 6 global collaborators. The sample metadata nearly always contained a de-identified subject ID, COVID-19 status, age in years and sex. Where available, HLA class I and class II types were taken from metadata supplied by the sample provider and were not determined by assay-based typing. The repertoires were released in a freely available public database intended as a resource for research on the immune response to SARS-CoV-2. The material from the prospective study consisted of cDNA or gDNA derived from T cells, B-cell-depleted T cells, or PBMCs. Beyond this particular receptor, the publication reports: How much clinical and demographic metadata was included differed by source and by participant, and the metadata was provided uncurated.

The immunoSEQ Assay, a bias-controlled multiplex PCR, was used to amplify TCRbeta CDR3 regions from genomic DNA. The authors' pipeline ran thus. Within the assay, amplification of reference gene primers was used to estimate how many nucleated cells each sample contained. To quantify the absolute abundance of each unique TCRbeta CDR3 rearrangement, sequence reads were collapsed and filtered. For each sample, productive Simpson clonality was calculated by taking the square root of Simpson's diversity index across productive rearrangements. Held by TCRdb, this immuneACCESS table contains in-frame sequences only and omits some clones. Under half of the omission traces to an unresolved V gene where checked; the cause of the rest is unknown. For V, J and clone size, that table is used; D and trimming come from the DNA. This sample lists some 100,000 clones; 70% to 90% were detected once. Around 6.5% of the sample is in the top ten clones.

The collaborating institutions used their own protocols to collect whole blood in K2EDTA tubes. Collaborator samples were shipped for TCRbeta analysis as frozen whole blood, isolated PBMCs, or DNA extracted from either sample type. This clone was seen a few times. Its antigen remains undetermined. Base qualities were left out, and no much larger clone turns up one base away. The sequence derives from a woman aged 55-75 years with acute or convalescent COVID-19. Material for sequencing was peripheral blood.

The DNA sequence follows: TGTGCCAGCTCACCACCGCTAGCCTTGAACACTGAAGCTTTCTTT. This gives the protein CASSPPLALNTEAFF. The V and J genes are TRBV18 and TRBJ1-1; there is no confident call for the D gene. Looking up the germline V gene yields CDR1 KGHSH and CDR2 LQKENI. The V end loses 0 bases and the J end loses 0 bases, and a stretch of 8 bases separates them. Including the terminal cysteine and phenylalanine, the CDR3 comprises 15 residues. This entry keeps only the CDR3 DNA: 45 bases, framed from base 1.